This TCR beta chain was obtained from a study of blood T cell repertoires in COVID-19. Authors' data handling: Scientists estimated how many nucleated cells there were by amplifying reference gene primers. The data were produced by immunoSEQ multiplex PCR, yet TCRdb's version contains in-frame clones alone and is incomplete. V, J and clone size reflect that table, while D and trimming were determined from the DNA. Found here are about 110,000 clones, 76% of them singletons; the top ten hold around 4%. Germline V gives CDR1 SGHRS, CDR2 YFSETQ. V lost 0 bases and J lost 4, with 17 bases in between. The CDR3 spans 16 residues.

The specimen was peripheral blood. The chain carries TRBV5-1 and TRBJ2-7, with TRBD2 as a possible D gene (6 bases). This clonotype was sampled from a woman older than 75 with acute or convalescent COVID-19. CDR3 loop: CASSLAGGPGAYEQYF. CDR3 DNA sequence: TGCGCCAGCAGCTTGGCCGGGGGTCCTGGGGCGTACGAGCAGTACTTC.